The 7 T cell receptor beta chains in this list originate from one sample, sequenced in a study of T cell repertoires in cytomegalovirus infection. In TCRdb, the reads were re-called with MiXCR into one record per CDR3 protein. The sample shows roughly 630,000 distinct CDR3 sequences, about 24% of them seen only once. The sample consisted of CD8+ T cells from PBMCs. The receptors come from a human donor in good health (CMV status not recorded). Some clones in this sample may be carry-over from other donors' samples.

This clonotype was detected only a few times. The chain recombines TRBV20-1 with TRBJ1-2; D possibly corresponds to TRBD1 (5 bases). CDR1 is DFQATT and CDR2 is SNEGSKA in the germline V gene (reference sequence). The CDR3 loop spans 9 amino acids. CDR3: CSLGLGYTF. CDR3 nucleotides: TGCAGCCTGGGGCTTGGCTACACCTTC.

The J gene is TRBJ2-7, the V gene TRBV27; unclear D gene. The CDR3 is made up of 13 amino acids. Germline V gene sequence: CDR1 MNHEY, CDR2 SMNVEV (reference sequence). The V and J ends lost 0 bases and 4 bases respectively, with 7 bases between them. CDR3 nucleotides: TGTGCCAGCAGTTTATCGCGGCAGTACGAGCAGTACTTC. Protein sequence: CASSLSRQYEQYF.

V gene TRBV20-1 combines with J gene TRBJ2-3; maybe TRBD2 (7 bases). The CDR3 runs to 15 residues. CDR1 and CDR2 (germline): DFQATT, SNEGSKA (reference sequence). Deletions cut 2 bases from V and 2 bases from J, with 14 bases between. In nucleotides, the CDR3 is TGCAGTGCTAGACCCGAGGGGGGGACCACAGATACGCAGTATTTT. Residues: CSARPEGGTTDTQYF.

V and J are TRBV7-9 and TRBJ1-1; D gene uncertain. This CDR3 is 13 amino acids long. Trimming took 3 bases from V and 8 from J, leaving 13 bases between them. The V gene's germline CDR1 is SEHNR and CDR2 FQNEAQ (reference sequence). CDR3 amino acids: CASSFAEEGEAFF. CDR3 in DNA: TGTGCCAGCAGCTTTGCTGAGGAGGGCGAAGCTTTCTTT. Variable domain in full (rest from reference TRBV7-9 and TRBJ1-1): DTGVSQNPRHKITKRGQNVTFRCDPISEHNRLYWYRQTLGQGPEFLTYFQNEAQLEKSRLLSDRFSAERPKGSFSTLEIQRTEQGDSAMYLCASSFAEEGEAFFGQGTRLTVV.

This clonotype was observed a handful of times. V gene TRBV5-5 combines with J gene TRBJ1-5; possibly TRBD1 for D (5 bases). V was trimmed by 2 bases and J by 3 bases, leaving 12 bases between them. Germline assignment: CDR1 SGHKS and CDR2 YYEKEE (reference sequence). The CDR3 is 15 amino acids. The CDR3 nucleotides are TGTGCCAGCAGCTTCTTTGGGGGAAACAATCAGCCCCAGCATTTT. Translated, it gives CASSFFGGNNQPQHF.

This clonotype was detected only a few times. The chain combines TRBV28 with TRBJ2-7; TRBD2 is a possible D gene (5 bases). The CDR3 contains 13 residues. Trimming removed 3 bases from V and 5 bases from J, with 11 bases in between. Germline CDR1 is MDHEN and CDR2 is SYDVKM. CDR3 coding DNA: TGTGCCAGCAGTTTCCGAGGGATCCACGAGCAGTACGTC. Amino acid sequence: CASSFRGIHEQYV.

The rearrangement joins TRBV4-2 to TRBJ2-5; 7 positions match TRBD1. The ends lost 1 base at V and 3 bases at J; junction bases unmatched: 8. The germline CDR1 and CDR2 sequences are LGHNA and YNFKEQ. There are 16 residues in the CDR3. The CDR3 DNA reads as TGTGCCAGCAGCCAAGCGGTCGGGACAGTAGAAGAGACCCAGTACTTC. This gives the protein CASSQAVGTVEETQYF.